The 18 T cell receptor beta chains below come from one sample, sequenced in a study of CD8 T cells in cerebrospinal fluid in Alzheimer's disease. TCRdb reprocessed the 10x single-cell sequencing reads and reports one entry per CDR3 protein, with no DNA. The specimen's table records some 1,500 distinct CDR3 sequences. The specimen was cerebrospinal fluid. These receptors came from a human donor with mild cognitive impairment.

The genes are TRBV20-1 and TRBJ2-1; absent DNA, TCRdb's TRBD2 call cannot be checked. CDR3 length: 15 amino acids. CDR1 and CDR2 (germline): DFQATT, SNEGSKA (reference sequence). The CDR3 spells CSASIGSGRDNEQFF.

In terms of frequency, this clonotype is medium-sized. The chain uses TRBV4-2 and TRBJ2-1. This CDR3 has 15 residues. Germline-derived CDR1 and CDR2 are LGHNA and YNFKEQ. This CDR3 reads CASSQDFRSHNEQFF.

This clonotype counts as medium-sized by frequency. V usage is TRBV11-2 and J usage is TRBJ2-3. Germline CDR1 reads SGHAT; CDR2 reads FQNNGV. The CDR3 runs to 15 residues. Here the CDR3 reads CASSLSRRGADTQYF. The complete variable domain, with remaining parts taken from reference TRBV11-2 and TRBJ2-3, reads EAGVAQSPRYKIIEKRQSVAFWCNPISGHATLYWYQQILGQGPKLLIQFQNNGVVDDSQLPKDRFSAERLKGVDSTLKIQPAKLEDSAVYLCASSLSRRGADTQYFGPGTRLTVL.

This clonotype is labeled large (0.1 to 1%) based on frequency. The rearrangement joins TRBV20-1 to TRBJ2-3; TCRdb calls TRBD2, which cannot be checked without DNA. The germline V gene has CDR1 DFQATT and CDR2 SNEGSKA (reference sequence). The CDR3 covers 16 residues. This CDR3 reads CSARVGSGRYTDTQYF.

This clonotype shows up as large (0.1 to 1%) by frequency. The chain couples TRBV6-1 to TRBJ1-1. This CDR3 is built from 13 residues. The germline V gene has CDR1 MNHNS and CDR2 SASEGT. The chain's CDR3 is CASSVRALVEAFF.

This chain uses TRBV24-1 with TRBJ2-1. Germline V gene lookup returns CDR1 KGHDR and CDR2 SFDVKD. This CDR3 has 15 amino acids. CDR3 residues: CATSDFNNPNNEQFF.

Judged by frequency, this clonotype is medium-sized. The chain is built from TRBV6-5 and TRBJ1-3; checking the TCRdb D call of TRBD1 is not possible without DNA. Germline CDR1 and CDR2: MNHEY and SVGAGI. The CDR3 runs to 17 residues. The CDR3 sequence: CASSSIRVTASGNTIYF.

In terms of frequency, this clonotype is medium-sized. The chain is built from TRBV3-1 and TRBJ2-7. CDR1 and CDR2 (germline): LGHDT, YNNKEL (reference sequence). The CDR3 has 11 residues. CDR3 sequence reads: CASSQGYEQYF.

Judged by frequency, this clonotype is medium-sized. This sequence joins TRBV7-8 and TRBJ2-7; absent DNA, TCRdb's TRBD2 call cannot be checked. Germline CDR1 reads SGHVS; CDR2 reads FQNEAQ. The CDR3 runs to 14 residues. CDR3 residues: CASSAGGTSYEQYF.

CDR3 in amino acids: CASPDRLNTEAFF. This chain connects TRBV28 to TRBJ1-1; TCRdb's assignment of TRBD1 cannot be checked, as there is no DNA. From germline, CDR1 is MDHEN and CDR2 SYDVKM. The CDR3 is 13 residues long.

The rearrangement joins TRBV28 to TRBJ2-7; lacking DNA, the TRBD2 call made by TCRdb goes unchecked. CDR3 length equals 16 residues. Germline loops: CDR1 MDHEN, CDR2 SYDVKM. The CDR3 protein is CASSYPLMDWSYEQYF.

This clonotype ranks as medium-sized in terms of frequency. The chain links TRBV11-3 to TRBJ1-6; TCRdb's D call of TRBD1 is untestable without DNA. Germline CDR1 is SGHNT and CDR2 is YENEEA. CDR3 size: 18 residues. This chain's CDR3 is CASSLDSGQVGPSSPLHF.

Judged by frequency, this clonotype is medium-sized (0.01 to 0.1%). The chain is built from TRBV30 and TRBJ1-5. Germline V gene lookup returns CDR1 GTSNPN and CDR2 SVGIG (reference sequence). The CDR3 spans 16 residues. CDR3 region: CAWSDPSGYSNQPQHF. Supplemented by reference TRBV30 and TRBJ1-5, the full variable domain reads SQTIHQWPATLVQPVGSPLSLECTVEGTSNPNLYWYRQAAGRGLQLLFYSVGIGQISSEVPQNLSASRPQDRQFILSSKKLLLSDSGFYLCAWSDPSGYSNQPQHFGDGTRLSIL.

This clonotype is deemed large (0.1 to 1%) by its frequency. The CDR3 region is CASSQLIGGNYNEQFF. The rearrangement uses TRBV16 and TRBJ2-1. The germline V gene has CDR1 KGHSY and CDR2 FQNENV. This CDR3 has 16 amino acids.

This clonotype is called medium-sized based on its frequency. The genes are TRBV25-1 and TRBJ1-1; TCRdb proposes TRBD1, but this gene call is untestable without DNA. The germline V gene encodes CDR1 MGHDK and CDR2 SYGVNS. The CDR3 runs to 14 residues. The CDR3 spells CASSRGGLNTEAFF.

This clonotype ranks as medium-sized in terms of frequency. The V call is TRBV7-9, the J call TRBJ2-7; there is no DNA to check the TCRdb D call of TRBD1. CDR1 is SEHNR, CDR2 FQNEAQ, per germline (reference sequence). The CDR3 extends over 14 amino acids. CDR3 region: CASSRGRGPYEQYF.

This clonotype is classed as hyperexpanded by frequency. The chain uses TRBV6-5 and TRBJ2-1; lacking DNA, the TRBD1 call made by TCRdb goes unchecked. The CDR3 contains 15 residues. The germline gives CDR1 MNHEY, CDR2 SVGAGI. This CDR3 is CASISRGTGVNEQFF.

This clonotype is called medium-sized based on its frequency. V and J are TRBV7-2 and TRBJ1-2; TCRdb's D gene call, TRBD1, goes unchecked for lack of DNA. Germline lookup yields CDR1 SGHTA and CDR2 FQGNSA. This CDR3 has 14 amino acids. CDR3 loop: CASSLAGTGDGYTF.